This TCR beta chain was obtained from a study of blood T cell repertoires in COVID-19. Overall study context: Acute and convalescent COVID-19 specimens originated in the United States, Italy and Spain. The cDNA or gDNA used as material had been derived from T cells, B-cell-depleted T cells, or PBMCs.

The CDR3 loop spans 15 amino acids. The V and J ends lost 1 base and 6 bases respectively, with 10 bases between them. Germline CDR1 and CDR2: LGHDT and YNNKEL (reference sequence). In the authors' workflow: Reference gene primer amplification in the assay estimated nucleated cell counts. TCRdb's copy holds only in-frame clones and misses some; the assay was immunoSEQ multiplex PCR. The DNA was the basis for D and trimming; V, J and clone size are from that table. This table holds 210,000 or so clones, over 75% found once. The TCR comes from a man between 45 and 60 years old who had recovered from COVID-19. The gene calls are TRBV3-1 (or the pseudogene TRBV3-2) and TRBJ1-6; weak D call: TRBD1 (5 bases). Sequencing was performed on peripheral blood. The CDR3 region is CASSQVRGGNSPLHF. CDR3 nucleotide sequence: TGTGCCAGCAGCCAAGTAAGGGGCGGTAATTCACCCCTCCACTTT.